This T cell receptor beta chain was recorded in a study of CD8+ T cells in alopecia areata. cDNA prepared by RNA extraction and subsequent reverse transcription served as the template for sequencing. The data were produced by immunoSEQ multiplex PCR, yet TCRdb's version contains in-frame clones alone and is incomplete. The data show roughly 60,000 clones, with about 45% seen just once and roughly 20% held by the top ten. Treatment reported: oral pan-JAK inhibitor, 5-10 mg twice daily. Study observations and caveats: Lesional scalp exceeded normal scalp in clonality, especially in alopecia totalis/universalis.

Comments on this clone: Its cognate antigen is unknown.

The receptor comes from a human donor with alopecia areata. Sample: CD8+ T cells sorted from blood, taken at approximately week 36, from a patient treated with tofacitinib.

The CDR3 protein is CASSPTEDNEQFF. Here the CDR3 DNA reads TGTGCCAGCTCACCTACAGAGGACAATGAGCAGTTCTTC. The chain couples TRBV18 to TRBJ2-1; no firm D call. CDR1 and CDR2 (germline): KGHSH, LQKENI. The CDR3 spans 13 residues. V shed 3 bases and J shed 5 bases, with 8 bases lying between them.